This T cell receptor (beta chain) was identified in a study of T cell changes during pregnancy in multiple sclerosis. The length of the CDR3 is 13 residues. Trimming removed 4 bases from V and 4 bases from J, with 11 bases in between. CDR1 is LNHDA, CDR2 SQIVND, per germline (reference sequence). Assay: immunoSEQ multiplex PCR; the TCRdb copy retains only in-frame clones and omits some. The sample lists about 97,000 clones, about 90% seen once, with about 2.9% in the top ten. Source: peripheral blood, taken in the second trimester of pregnancy. This receptor was taken from a female donor with multiple sclerosis, enrolled in a pregnancy study. The chain combines TRBV19 with TRBJ2-7; D may be TRBD1 (5 bases). The CDR3 coding sequence is TGTGCCAGTAGTAGAACAGGACAATACGAGCAGTACTTC. Protein sequence: CASSRTGQYEQYF. Combining the CDR3 with reference TRBV19 and TRBJ2-7 gives the whole variable domain DGGITQSPKYLFRKEGQNVTLSCEQNLNHDAMYWYRQDPGQGLRLIYYSQIVNDFQKGDIAEGYSVSREKKESFPLTVTSAQKNPTAFYLCASSRTGQYEQYFGPGTRLTVT.